This TCR beta chain stems from a study of human T cells and chemical hapten exposure. Across the study: Variability of per-sample TCR yields stemmed mainly from small differences in pooled library volume. Study results and caveats: Those TCRs sitting above 1 in 1000 frequency stayed the same with DPC sensitization.

Before extraction, the whole blood was not fractionated, and total RNA was taken from it. After removal of 5 bases from V and 3 bases from J, the junction contained 8 bases not matched to a gene. Germline V CDR1 and CDR2: SGHAT, FQNNGV. The CDR3 extends over 16 amino acids. Unique molecular identifiers were affixed to discrete cDNA molecules within the library. Original processing notes: Sequenced samples showed a median of approximately 96,000 TCRs each, with counts running from around 20,000 to 690,000. TCRdb re-called the reads with MiXCR, one entry per CDR3 protein. TCRdb, rather than the study authors, made the V and J calls. The sample records around 120,000 distinct CDR3 sequences, over 7% being singletons. Concerning this clonotype itself: Its antigen is still unknown.

The origin of this receptor is a human donor in good health. Some clones in this sample may be carry-over from other donors' samples. The sample consisted of whole blood. The J gene is TRBJ2-3, the V gene TRBV11-2, with 10 bases identical to TRBD1. The CDR3 nucleotides are TGTGCCAGCAGCCCCCGGGACAGGGGTTGGACAGATACGCAGTATTTT. Translated, it gives CASSPRDRGWTDTQYF.